Listed here are 11 T cell receptor beta chains from one sample, sequenced in a study of cytomegalovirus exposure and HLA in healthy donors. The primer mix had 60 Vbeta and 13 Jbeta primers. Assay: immunoSEQ multiplex PCR; the TCRdb copy retains only in-frame clones and omits some. The sample lists under 70,000 clones, less than 85% occurring once. Sequenced: PBMCs. These receptor sequences come from a woman aged 60 to 75 in good health and CMV-seropositive.

CDR3 protein: CASSYRGPSGNTIYF. The CDR3 bases are TGTGCCAGCAGTTACAGGGGTCCCTCTGGAAACACCATATATTTT. The genes are TRBV7-2 and TRBJ1-3, with 7 bases aligning to TRBD1. The CDR3 spans 15 residues. J lost 0 bases, V lost 6 bases, and 5 bases had no gene match. Germline V gene data show CDR1 as SGHTA and CDR2 as FQGNSA.

The chain has TRBV6-1 and TRBJ1-5; TRBD1 matches 7 bases. V gave up 4 bases and J gave up 5 bases; unmatched junction bases: 8. Germline V gene lookup returns CDR1 MNHNS and CDR2 SASEGT. CDR3 size: 15 residues. The CDR3 is CASSASTGPDQPQHF. The CDR3 DNA reads as TGTGCCAGCAGTGCTTCGACAGGGCCGGATCAGCCCCAGCATTTT.

The chain employs TRBV5-8 and TRBJ1-2, with D uncertain. This CDR3 is 13 amino acids long. Trimming took off 0 bases at V and 4 bases at J, with 7 bases between the two ends. Germline V CDR1 and CDR2: SGHTS, YDEGEE. The CDR3 DNA follows: TGTGCCAGCAGCTTGGAGGCGGCCTATGGCTACACCTTC. Amino acids: CASSLEAAYGYTF.

The CDR3 loop is CASSRVGGPSNQPQHF. The DNA for the CDR3 is TGTGCCAGCTCACGAGTGGGGGGGCCGAGCAATCAGCCCCAGCATTTT. V gene TRBV18 combines with J gene TRBJ1-5; weak D call: TRBD1 (6 bases). Trimming shortened V by 4 bases and J by 1 base, and 14 bases separated the two germline ends. Per germline, CDR1 KGHSH and CDR2 LQKENI. This CDR3 region has 16 residues.

The V call is TRBV5-6, the J call TRBJ2-7; D is ambiguous. V dropped 0 bases and J dropped 3 bases, with 13 bases sitting between them. CDR3 length: 15 amino acids. Germline CDR1 is SGHDT and CDR2 is YYEEEE. The CDR3 protein is CASSLESYSVYEQYF. In DNA, the CDR3 is TGTGCCAGCAGCTTGGAGTCGTACAGTGTCTACGAGCAGTACTTC.

This clone was seen a few times. The chain has TRBV4-1 and TRBJ1-1, with D possibly TRBD1 on 5 matching bases. The length of the CDR3 is 16 residues. Trimming took 1 base from V and 1 from J, leaving 13 bases between them. Germline-derived CDR1 and CDR2 are MGHRA and YSYEKL. This CDR3 is CASSQGFFDRNTEAFF. The CDR3 region has the DNA TGCGCCAGCAGCCAAGGTTTTTTTGACAGGAACACTGAAGCTTTCTTT.

The chain uses TRBV13 and TRBJ2-3; possibly TRBD1 for D (5 bases). V was cut by 4 bases and J by 5 bases, with 13 bases left in between. The germline V gene encodes CDR1 PRHDT and CDR2 FYEKMQ (reference sequence). The CDR3 has 14 amino acids. CDR3 in amino acids: CASSYSSQGDTQYF. For the CDR3, the DNA is TGTGCCAGCAGCTACTCCTCCCAGGGAGATACGCAGTATTTT.

The V and J genes are TRBV7-8 and TRBJ2-6, with unresolved D. The CDR3 has 17 residues. V lost 5 bases to trimming and J lost 0 bases, with 14 bases between them. CDR1 and CDR2 from the germline V gene are SGHVS and FQNEAQ. The CDR3 here is CASSANPPLSGANVLTF. For the CDR3, the DNA is TGTGCCAGCAGCGCTAACCCACCGCTCTCTGGGGCCAACGTCCTGACTTTC.

The chain combines TRBV7-9 with TRBJ2-5; D may be TRBD2 (5 bases). Germline-derived CDR1 and CDR2 are SEHNR and FQNEAQ (reference sequence). The CDR3 runs 17 residues. V lost 0 bases to trimming and J lost 4 bases, with 18 bases between them. The CDR3 region has the DNA TGTGCCAGCAGCTTAGCGGGGTCCCGAGGGCGAACAGAGACCCAGTACTTC. Translating it yields CASSLAGSRGRTETQYF.

J is TRBJ1-4 and V is TRBV7-2; 12 positions agree with TRBD1. J gave up 2 bases and V 1 base, and 5 bases lay outside the gene matches. From germline, CDR1 is SGHTA and CDR2 FQGNSA. This CDR3 has 18 amino acids. The chain's CDR3 is CASSLDRDRGRTNEKLFF. DNA of the CDR3: TGTGCCAGCAGCTTAGATAGGGACAGGGGGCGCACTAATGAAAAACTGTTTTTT.

V gene TRBV10-3 combines with J gene TRBJ1-1, with 8 bases that match TRBD1. Trimming cost V 6 bases and J 6 bases; bases outside gene matches: 9. The length of the CDR3 is 14 residues. Germline loops: CDR1 ENHRY, CDR2 SYGVKD. CDR3 residues: CAIRGQGAISEAFF. CDR3 DNA sequence: TGTGCCATCAGAGGTCAGGGGGCGATCTCTGAAGCTTTCTTT.